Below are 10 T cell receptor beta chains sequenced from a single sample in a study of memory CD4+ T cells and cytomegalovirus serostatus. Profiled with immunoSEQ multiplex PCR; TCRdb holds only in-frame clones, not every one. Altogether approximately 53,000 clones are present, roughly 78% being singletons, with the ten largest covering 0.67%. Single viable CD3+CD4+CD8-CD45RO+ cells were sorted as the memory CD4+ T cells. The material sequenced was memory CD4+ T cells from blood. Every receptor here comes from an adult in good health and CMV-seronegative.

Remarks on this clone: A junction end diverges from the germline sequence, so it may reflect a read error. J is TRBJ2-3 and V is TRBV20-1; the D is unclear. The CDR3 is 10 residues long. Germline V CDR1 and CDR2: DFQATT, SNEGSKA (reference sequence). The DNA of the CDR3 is TGCAGTGCTAGCATAGATACGCAGTATTTT. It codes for CSASIDTQYF.

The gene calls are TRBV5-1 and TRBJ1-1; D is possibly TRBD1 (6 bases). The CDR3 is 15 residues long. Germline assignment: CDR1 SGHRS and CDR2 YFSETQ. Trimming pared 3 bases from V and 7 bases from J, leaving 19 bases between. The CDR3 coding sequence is TGCGCCAGCAGCTCCGAAGGTATTACAGGGAGTGAAGCTTTCTTT. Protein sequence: CASSSEGITGSEAFF. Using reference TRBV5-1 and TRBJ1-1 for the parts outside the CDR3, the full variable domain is KAGVTQTPRYLIKTRGQQVTLSCSPISGHRSVSWYQQTPGQGLQFLFEYFSETQRNKGNFPGRFSGRQFSNSRSEMNVSTLELGDSALYLCASSSEGITGSEAFFGQGTRLTVV.

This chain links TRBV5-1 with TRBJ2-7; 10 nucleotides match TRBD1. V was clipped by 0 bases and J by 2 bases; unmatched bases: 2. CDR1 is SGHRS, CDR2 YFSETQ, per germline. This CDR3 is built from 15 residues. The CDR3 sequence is CASSLGTGGTYEQYF. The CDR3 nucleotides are TGCGCCAGCAGCTTGGGGACAGGGGGAACCTACGAGCAGTACTTC.

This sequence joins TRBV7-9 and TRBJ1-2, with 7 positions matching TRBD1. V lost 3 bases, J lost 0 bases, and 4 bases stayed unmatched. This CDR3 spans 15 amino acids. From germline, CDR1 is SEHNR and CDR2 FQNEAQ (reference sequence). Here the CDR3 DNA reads TGTGCCAGCAGCTTGACCGGGACAGCTAACTATGGCTACACCTTC. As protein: CASSLTGTANYGYTF.

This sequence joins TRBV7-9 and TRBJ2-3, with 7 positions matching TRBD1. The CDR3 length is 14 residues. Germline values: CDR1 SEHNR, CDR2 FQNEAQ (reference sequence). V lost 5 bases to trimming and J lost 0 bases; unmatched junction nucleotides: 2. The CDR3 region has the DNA TGTGCCAGCAGCGTGGACAGGAGCACAGATACGCAGTATTTT. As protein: CASSVDRSTDTQYF.

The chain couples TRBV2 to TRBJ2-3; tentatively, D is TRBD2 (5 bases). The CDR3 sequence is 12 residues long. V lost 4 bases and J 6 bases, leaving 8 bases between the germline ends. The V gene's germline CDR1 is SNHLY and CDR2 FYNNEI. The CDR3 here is CASSVERDTQYF. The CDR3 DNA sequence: TGTGCCAGCAGTGTGGAGCGGGATACGCAGTATTTT.

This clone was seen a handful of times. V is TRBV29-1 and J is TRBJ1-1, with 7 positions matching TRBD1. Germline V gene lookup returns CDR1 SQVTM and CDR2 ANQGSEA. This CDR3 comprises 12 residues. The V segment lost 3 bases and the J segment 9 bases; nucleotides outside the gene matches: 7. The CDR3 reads CSVDRTGHKAFF. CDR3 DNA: TGCAGCGTTGATAGGACAGGACACAAAGCTTTCTTT. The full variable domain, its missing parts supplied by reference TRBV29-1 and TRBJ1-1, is SAVISQKPSRDICQRGTSLTIQCQVDSQVTMMFWYRQQPGQSLTLIATANQGSEATYESGFVIDKFPISRPNLTFSTLTVSNMSPEDSSIYLCSVDRTGHKAFFGQGTRLTVV.

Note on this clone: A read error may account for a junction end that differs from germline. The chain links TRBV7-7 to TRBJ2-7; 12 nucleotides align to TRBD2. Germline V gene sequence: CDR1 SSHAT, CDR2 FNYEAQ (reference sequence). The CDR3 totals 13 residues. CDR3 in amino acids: CASSLLAGGEQYF. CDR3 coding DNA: TGTGCTAGCAGCTTACTAGCGGGAGGCGAGCAGTACTTC.

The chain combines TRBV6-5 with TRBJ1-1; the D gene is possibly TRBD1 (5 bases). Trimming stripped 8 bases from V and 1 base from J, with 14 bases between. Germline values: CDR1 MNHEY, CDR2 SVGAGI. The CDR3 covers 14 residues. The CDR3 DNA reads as TGTGCCAGCTCCCTGAGGCAGGGGAACACTGAAGCTTTCTTT. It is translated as CASSLRQGNTEAFF.

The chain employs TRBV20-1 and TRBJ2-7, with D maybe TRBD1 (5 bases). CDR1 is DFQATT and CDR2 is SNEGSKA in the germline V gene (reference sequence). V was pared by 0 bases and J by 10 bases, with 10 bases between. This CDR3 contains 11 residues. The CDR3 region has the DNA TGCAGTGCTAGAGATCAGGGTTTTCAGTACTTC. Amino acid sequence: CSARDQGFQYF.